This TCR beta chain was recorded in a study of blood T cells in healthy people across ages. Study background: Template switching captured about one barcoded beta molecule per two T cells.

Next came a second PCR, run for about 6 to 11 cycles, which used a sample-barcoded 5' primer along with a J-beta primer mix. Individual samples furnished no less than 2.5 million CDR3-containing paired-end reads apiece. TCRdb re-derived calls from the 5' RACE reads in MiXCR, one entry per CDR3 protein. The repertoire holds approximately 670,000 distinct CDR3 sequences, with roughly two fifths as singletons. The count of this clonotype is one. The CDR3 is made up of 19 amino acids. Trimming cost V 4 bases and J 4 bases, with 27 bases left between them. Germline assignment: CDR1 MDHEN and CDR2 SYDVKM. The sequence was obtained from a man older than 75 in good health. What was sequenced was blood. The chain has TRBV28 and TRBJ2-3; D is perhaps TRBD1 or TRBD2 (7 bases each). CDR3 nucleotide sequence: TGTGCCAGCAGTTCCCATTCAACAGGGGTTGGCGGGAGTTCAGATACGCAGTATTTT. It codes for CASSSHSTGVGGSSDTQYF.